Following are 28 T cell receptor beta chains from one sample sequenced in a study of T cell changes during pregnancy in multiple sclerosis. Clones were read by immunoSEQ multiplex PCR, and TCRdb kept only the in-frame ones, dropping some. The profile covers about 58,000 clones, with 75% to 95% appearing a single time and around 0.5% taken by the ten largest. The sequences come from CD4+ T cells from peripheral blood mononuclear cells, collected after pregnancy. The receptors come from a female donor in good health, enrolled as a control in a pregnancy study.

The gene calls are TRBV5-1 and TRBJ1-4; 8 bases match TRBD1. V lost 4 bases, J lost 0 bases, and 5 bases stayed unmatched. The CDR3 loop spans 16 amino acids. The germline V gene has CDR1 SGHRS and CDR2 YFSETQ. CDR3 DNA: TGCGCCAGCAGCATAGTGACAGGGGCAACTAATGAAAAACTGTTTTTT. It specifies CASSIVTGATNEKLFF.

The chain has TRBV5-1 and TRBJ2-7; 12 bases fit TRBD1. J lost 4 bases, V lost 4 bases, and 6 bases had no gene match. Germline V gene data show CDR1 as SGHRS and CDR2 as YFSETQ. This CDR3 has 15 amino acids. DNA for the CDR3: TGCGCCAGCAGCCTCCCGGGACAGGGGGCTTACGAGCAGTACTTC. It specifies CASSLPGQGAYEQYF.

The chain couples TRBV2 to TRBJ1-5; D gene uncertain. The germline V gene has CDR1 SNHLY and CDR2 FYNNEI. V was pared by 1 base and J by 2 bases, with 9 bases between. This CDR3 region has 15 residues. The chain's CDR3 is CASSEGRQGNQPQHF. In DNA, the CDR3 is TGTGCCAGCAGTGAAGGCAGGCAGGGCAATCAGCCCCAGCATTTT.

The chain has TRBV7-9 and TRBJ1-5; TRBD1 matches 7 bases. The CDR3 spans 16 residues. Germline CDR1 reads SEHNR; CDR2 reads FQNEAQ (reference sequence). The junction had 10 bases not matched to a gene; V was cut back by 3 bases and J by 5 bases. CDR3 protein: CASSLGTGEFDQPQHF. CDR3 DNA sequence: TGTGCCAGCAGCTTGGGTACAGGGGAGTTCGATCAGCCCCAGCATTTT.

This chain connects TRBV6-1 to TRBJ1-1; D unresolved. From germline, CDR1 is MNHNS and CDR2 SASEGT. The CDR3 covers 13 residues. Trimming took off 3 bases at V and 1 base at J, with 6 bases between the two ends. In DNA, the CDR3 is TGTGCCAGCAGTGATCTAAGGAACACTGAAGCTTTCTTT. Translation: CASSDLRNTEAFF.

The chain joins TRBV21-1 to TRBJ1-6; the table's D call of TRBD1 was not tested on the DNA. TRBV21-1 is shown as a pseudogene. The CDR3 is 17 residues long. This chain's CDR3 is CASSKRRRDRENSPLHF. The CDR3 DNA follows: TGTGCCAGCAGCAAAAGGCGTCGGGACAGGGAAAATTCACCCCTCCACTTT.

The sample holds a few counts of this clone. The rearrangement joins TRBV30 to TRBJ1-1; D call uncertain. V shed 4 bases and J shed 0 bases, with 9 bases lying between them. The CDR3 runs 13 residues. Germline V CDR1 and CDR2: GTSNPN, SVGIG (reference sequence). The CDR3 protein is CAWMKQLNTEAFF. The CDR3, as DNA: TGTGCCTGGATGAAACAGTTGAACACTGAAGCTTTCTTT.

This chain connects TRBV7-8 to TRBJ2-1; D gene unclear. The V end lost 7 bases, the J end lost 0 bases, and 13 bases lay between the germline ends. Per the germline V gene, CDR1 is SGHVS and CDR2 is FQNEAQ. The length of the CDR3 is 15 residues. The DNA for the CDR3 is TGTGCCAGCACTGCTGCGGAAAGCTCCTACAATGAGCAGTTCTTC. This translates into CASTAAESSYNEQFF.

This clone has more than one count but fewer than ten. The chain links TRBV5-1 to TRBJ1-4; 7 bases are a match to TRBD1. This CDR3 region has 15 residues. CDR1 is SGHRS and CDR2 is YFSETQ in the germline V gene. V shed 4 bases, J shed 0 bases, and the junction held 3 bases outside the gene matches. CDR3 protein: CASSPGGTTNEKLFF. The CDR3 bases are TGCGCCAGCAGCCCAGGGGGTACAACTAATGAAAAACTGTTTTTT.

Here the CDR3 reads CASSSVRTGVDEAFF. For the CDR3, the DNA is TGTGCCAGCAGTTCCGTTCGCACAGGGGTAGATGAAGCTTTCTTT. The rearrangement links TRBV6-6 to TRBJ1-1, with 7 bases that match TRBD1. After removal of 4 bases from V and 7 bases from J, the junction contained 12 bases not matched to a gene. The CDR3 spans 15 residues. CDR1 is MNHNY, CDR2 SVGAGI, per germline (reference sequence).

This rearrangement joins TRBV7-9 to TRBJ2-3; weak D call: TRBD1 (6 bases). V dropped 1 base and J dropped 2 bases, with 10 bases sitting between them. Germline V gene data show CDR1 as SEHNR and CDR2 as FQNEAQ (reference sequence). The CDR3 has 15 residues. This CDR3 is CASSLEGESTDTQYF. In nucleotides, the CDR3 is TGTGCCAGCAGCTTAGAGGGGGAATCCACAGATACGCAGTATTTT.

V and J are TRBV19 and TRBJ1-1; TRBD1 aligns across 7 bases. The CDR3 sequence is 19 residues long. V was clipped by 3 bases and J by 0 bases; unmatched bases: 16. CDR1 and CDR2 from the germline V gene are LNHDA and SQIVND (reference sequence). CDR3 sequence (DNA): TGTGCCAGTAGTATGAATAAAGGGACAGCAAATTTCATGAACACTGAAGCTTTCTTT. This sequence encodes CASSMNKGTANFMNTEAFF.

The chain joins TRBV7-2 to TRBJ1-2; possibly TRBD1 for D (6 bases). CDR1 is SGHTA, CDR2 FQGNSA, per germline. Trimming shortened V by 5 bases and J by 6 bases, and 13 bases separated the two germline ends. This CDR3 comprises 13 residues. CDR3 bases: TGTGCCAGCAGCCCCCCGGGGGGCGATGGCTACACCTTC. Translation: CASSPPGGDGYTF.

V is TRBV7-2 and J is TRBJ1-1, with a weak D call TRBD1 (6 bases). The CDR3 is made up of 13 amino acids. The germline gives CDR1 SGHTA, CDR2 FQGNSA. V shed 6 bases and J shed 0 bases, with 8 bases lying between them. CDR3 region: CASSTGMNTEAFF. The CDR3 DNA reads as TGTGCCAGCAGTACAGGGATGAACACTGAAGCTTTCTTT.

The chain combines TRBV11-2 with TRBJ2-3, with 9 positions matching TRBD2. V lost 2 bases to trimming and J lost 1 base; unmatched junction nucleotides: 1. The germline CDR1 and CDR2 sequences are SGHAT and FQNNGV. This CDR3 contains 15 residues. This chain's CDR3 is CASSLSSGGTDTQYF. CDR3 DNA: TGTGCCAGCAGCTTATCTAGCGGGGGCACAGATACGCAGTATTTT.

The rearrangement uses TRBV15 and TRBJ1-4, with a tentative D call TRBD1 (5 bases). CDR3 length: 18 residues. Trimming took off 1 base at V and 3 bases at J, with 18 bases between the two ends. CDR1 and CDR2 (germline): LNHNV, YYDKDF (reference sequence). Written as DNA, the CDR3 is TGTGCCACCAGCAGAGGATCCCCCTTCGACAGCTCTAATGAAAAACTGTTTTTT. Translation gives CATSRGSPFDSSNEKLFF.

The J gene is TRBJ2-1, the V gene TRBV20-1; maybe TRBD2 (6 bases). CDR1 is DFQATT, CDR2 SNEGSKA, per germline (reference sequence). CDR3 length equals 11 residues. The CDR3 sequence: CSRSEGGEQFF. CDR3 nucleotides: TGCAGCCGGTCGGAGGGAGGTGAGCAGTTCTTC.

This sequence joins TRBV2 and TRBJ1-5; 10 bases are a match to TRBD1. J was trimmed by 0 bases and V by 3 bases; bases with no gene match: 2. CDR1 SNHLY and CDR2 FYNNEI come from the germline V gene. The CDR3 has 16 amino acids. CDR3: CASSDDRGRSNQPQHF. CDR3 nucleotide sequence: TGTGCCAGCAGTGACGACAGGGGGCGTAGCAATCAGCCCCAGCATTTT.

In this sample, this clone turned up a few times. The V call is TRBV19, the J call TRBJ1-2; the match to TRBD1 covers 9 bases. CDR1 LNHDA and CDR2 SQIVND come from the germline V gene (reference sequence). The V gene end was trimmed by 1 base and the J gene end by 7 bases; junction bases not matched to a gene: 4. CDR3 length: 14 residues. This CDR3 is CASSIARTGVGYTF. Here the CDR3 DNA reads TGTGCCAGTAGTATAGCCCGGACAGGGGTTGGCTACACCTTC.

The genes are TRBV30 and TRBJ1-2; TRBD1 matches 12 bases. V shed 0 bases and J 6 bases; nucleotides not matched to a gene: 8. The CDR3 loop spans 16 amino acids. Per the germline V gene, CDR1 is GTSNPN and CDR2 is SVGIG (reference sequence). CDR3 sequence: CAWSVRDRGRSDGYTF. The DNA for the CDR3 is TGTGCCTGGAGTGTTCGGGACAGGGGGCGCAGCGATGGCTACACCTTC. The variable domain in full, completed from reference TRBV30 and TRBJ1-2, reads SQTIHQWPATLVQPVGSPLSLECTVEGTSNPNLYWYRQAAGRGLQLLFYSVGIGQISSEVPQNLSASRPQDRQFILSSKKLLLSDSGFYLCAWSVRDRGRSDGYTFGSGTRLTVV.

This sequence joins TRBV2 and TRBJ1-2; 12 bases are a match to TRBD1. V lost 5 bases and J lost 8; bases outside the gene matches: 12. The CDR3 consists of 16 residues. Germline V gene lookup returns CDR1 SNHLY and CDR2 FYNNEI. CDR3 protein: CASSPRWGQGAWGYTF. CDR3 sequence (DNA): TGTGCCAGCAGTCCCCGTTGGGGACAGGGGGCATGGGGCTACACCTTC.

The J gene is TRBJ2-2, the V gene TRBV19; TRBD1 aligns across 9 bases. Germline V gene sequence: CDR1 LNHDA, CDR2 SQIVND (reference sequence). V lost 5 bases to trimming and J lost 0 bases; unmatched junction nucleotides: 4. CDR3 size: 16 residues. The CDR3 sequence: CASSPGQGPNTGELFF. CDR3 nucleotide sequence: TGTGCCAGTAGTCCAGGACAGGGGCCGAACACCGGGGAGCTGTTTTTT.

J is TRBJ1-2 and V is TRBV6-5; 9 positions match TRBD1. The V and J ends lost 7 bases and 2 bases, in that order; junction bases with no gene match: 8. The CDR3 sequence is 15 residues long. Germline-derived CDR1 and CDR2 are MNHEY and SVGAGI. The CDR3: CASKKPGQGNYGYTF. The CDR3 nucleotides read TGTGCCAGCAAGAAACCGGGACAGGGAAACTATGGCTACACCTTC.

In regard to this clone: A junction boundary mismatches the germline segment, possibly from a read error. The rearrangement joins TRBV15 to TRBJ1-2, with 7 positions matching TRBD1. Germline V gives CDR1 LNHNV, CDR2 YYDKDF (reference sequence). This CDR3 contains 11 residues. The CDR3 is CATSGSRGHFF. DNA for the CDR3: TGTGCCACCAGCGGGAGTAGGGGGCACTTCTTC.

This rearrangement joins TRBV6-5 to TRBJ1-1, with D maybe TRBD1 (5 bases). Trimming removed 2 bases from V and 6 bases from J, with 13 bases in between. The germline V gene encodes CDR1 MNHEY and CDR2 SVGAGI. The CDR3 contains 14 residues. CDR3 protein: CASSYGGTEAEAFF. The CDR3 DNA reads TGTGCCAGCAGTTACGGGGGGACCGAGGCTGAAGCTTTCTTT.

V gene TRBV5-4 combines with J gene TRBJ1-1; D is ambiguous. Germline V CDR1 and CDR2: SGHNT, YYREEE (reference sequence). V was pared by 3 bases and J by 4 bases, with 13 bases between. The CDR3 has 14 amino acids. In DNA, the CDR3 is TGTGCCAGCAGCTCGTACGGAGGAGTCACTGAAGCTTTCTTT. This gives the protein CASSSYGGVTEAFF. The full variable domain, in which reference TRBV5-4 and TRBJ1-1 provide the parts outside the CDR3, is ETGVTQSPTHLIKTRGQQVTLRCSSQSGHNTVSWYQQALGQGPQFIFQYYREEENGRGNFPPRFSGLQFPNYSSELNVNALELDDSALYLCASSSYGGVTEAFFGQGTRLTVV.

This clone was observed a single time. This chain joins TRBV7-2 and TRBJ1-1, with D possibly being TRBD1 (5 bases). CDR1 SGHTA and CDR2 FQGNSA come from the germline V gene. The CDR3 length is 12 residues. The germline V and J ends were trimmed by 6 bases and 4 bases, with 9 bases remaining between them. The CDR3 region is CASRWGGTEAFF. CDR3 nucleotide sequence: TGTGCCAGCAGATGGGGGGGCACTGAAGCTTTCTTT.

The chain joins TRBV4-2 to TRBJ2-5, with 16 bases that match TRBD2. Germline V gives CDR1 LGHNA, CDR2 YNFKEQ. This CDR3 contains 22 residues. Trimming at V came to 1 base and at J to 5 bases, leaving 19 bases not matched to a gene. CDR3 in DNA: TGTGCCAGCAGCCAAGTTCCCCTATCCGGGACTAGCGGGGGGGCCGATCGGGAGACCCAGTACTTC. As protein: CASSQVPLSGTSGGADRETQYF.